This T cell receptor (beta chain) is drawn from a study of blood T cell repertoires in COVID-19. Across the study: COVID-19 samples, acute and convalescent, were from the United States, Italy and Spain. T cells, B-cell-depleted T cells, or PBMCs supplied cDNA or gDNA.

Per the original methods: Amplification from reference gene primers served as the basis for estimated nucleated cell counts. TCRdb's copy holds only in-frame clones and misses some; the assay was immunoSEQ multiplex PCR. Clone size and the V and J calls come from that table; the DNA yielded D and trimming. The data contain 150,000 to 200,000 clones, about 86% of them singletons. The CDR3 totals 13 residues. Germline assignment: CDR1 SNHLY and CDR2 FYNNEI. V was cut by 8 bases and J by 0 bases, with 8 bases left in between. This clone was recorded only once. This chain joins TRBV2 and TRBJ1-3; weak D call: TRBD1 (5 bases). Sequenced material: peripheral blood. This clonotype was obtained from a woman of 80 years or more with acute or convalescent COVID-19. The CDR3 loop reads CASEQGSGNTIYF. The CDR3 coding sequence is TGTGCCAGCGAGCAGGGCTCTGGAAACACCATATATTTT.